A selection of T cell receptor beta chains follows, all from one sample in a study of Tregs in tolerant kidney transplant recipients. The protocol was immunoSEQ multiplex PCR, while the TCRdb copy is restricted to in-frame clones and leaves out a portion. Counted here are about 50,000 clones, approximately 89% occurring once; the ten biggest clones make up roughly a sixth. The input for sequencing was CD8+ T cells from blood (PBMCs), taken 12 months after the transplant. The receptor set was obtained from a human patient who received a combined kidney and bone marrow transplant. Some of the T cells might come from the graft donor. The CDR3 runs from the conserved cysteine through the conserved F or W. The order of the fields is J gene, clone size, V gene, D gene, CDR3 protein, CDR3 DNA. D genes are given only for firm matches. For some rows the clone size is stated as once, few or many, or as a class when expanded; others skip it.

J gene: TRBJ2-7; clone size: -; V gene: TRBV27; D gene: TRBD2; CDR3 protein: CATSSGTSWDEQYF; CDR3 DNA: TGTGCCACCTCTTCCGGGACTAGTTGGGACGAGCAGTACTTC
J gene: TRBJ1-6; clone size: -; V gene: TRBV2; D gene: -; CDR3 protein: CASSEALSRSYNSPLHF; CDR3 DNA: TGTGCCAGCAGTGAAGCGCTTAGTCGCTCCTATAATTCCCCCCTCCACTTT
J gene: TRBJ2-7; clone size: -; V gene: TRBV4-1; D gene: TRBD1; CDR3 protein: CASSQWDRGLARTYEQYF; CDR3 DNA: TGCGCCAGCAGCCAATGGGACAGGGGGCTGGCCAGAACCTACGAGCAGTACTTC
J gene: TRBJ2-2; clone size: -; V gene: TRBV27; D gene: TRBD1; CDR3 protein: CASSLRTGWTGELFF; CDR3 DNA: TGTGCCAGCAGTTTACGGACAGGGTGGACCGGGGAGCTGTTTTTT
J gene: TRBJ1-4; clone size: -; V gene: TRBV4-1; D gene: -; CDR3 protein: CASSPDSEGDTTYSNEKLFF; CDR3 DNA: TGCGCCAGCAGCCCTGACTCAGAGGGGGACACTACCTACTCTAATGAAAAACTGTTTTTT
J gene: TRBJ2-7; clone size: -; V gene: TRBV18; D gene: -; CDR3 protein: CASSHYPSSPSYEQYF; CDR3 DNA: TGTGCCAGCTCCCACTACCCTAGCTCCCCGTCCTACGAGCAGTACTTC
J gene: TRBJ2-7; clone size: -; V gene: TRBV7-3; D gene: TRBD2; CDR3 protein: CASSPSGRAYEQYF; CDR3 DNA: TGTGCCAGCAGTCCAAGCGGGAGGGCCTACGAGCAGTACTTC
J gene: TRBJ2-5; clone size: -; V gene: TRBV7-2; D gene: TRBD1; CDR3 protein: CASSLRTGLEQETQYF; CDR3 DNA: TGTGCCAGCAGCTTAAGGACAGGGTTGGAACAAGAGACCCAGTACTTC
J gene: TRBJ1-1; clone size: -; V gene: TRBV4-3; D gene: TRBD1; CDR3 protein: CASSQDPRGDPEAFF; CDR3 DNA: TGCGCCAGCAGCCAAGATCCCAGGGGGGATCCTGAAGCTTTCTTT
J gene: TRBJ2-7; clone size: -; V gene: TRBV9; D gene: TRBD1; CDR3 protein: CASSPGQAEQYF; CDR3 DNA: TGTGCCAGCAGCCCTGGACAGGCCGAGCAGTACTTC
J gene: TRBJ2-1; clone size: -; V gene: TRBV4-1; D gene: TRBD2; CDR3 protein: CASSQVRREIALEQFF; CDR3 DNA: TGCGCCAGCAGCCAAGTCCGGCGGGAGATAGCCCTTGAGCAGTTCTTC
J gene: TRBJ2-7; clone size: few; V gene: TRBV6-1; D gene: -; CDR3 protein: CASSAPSGEQYF; CDR3 DNA: TGTGCCAGCAGTGCGCCATCGGGGGAGCAGTACTTC
J gene: TRBJ1-3; clone size: -; V gene: TRBV4-1; D gene: -; CDR3 protein: CASSQDLVSGNTIYF; CDR3 DNA: TGCGCCAGCAGCCAAGATTTAGTATCCGGAAACACCATATATTTT
J gene: TRBJ1-1; clone size: -; V gene: TRBV11-2; D gene: TRBD1; CDR3 protein: CASSATGFRGPGAFF; CDR3 DNA: TGTGCCAGCAGCGCGACAGGGTTCCGGGGCCCTGGGGCTTTCTTT
J gene: TRBJ2-1; clone size: -; V gene: TRBV27; D gene: TRBD1; CDR3 protein: CASSLRTGRYNEQFF; CDR3 DNA: TGTGCCAGCAGTTTAAGGACAGGGAGGTACAATGAGCAGTTCTTC
J gene: TRBJ2-1; clone size: -; V gene: TRBV30; D gene: TRBD1; CDR3 protein: CAWHTGTGATNEQFF; CDR3 DNA: TGTGCCTGGCACACCGGGACAGGGGCGACCAATGAGCAGTTCTTC
J gene: TRBJ2-7; clone size: -; V gene: TRBV7-2; D gene: -; CDR3 protein: CASSLRGIDEQYF; CDR3 DNA: TGTGCCAGCAGCTTAAGGGGTATCGACGAGCAGTACTTC
J gene: TRBJ1-5; clone size: -; V gene: TRBV10-3; D gene: TRBD1; CDR3 protein: CAISLGGTGNQPQHF; CDR3 DNA: TGTGCCATCAGCCTTGGGGGGACAGGCAATCAGCCCCAGCATTTT
J gene: TRBJ2-7; clone size: -; V gene: TRBV6-9; D gene: TRBD2; CDR3 protein: CASTLTSGSSYEQYF; CDR3 DNA: TGTGCCAGCACCCTAACTAGCGGTTCGTCCTACGAGCAGTACTTC
J gene: TRBJ2-1; clone size: -; V gene: TRBV21-1; D gene: -; CDR3 protein: CASSSTRIGYNEQFF; CDR3 DNA: TGTGCCAGCAGCTCCACTAGAATAGGCTACAATGAGCAGTTCTTC
J gene: TRBJ1-1; clone size: -; V gene: TRBV5-1; D gene: TRBD1; CDR3 protein: CASSLWRQGARGTEAFF; CDR3 DNA: TGCGCCAGCAGCTTGTGGCGACAGGGGGCGCGAGGCACTGAAGCTTTCTTT
J gene: TRBJ2-7; clone size: -; V gene: TRBV5-8; D gene: -; CDR3 protein: CASSWVGGYEQYF; CDR3 DNA: TGTGCCAGCAGCTGGGTAGGGGGCTACGAGCAGTACTTC
J gene: TRBJ2-3; clone size: -; V gene: TRBV30; D gene: TRBD2; CDR3 protein: CAWGTSGTSSDTQYF; CDR3 DNA: TGTGCCTGGGGGACTTCCGGGACTAGCAGCGATACGCAGTATTTT
J gene: TRBJ2-7; clone size: once; V gene: TRBV6-6; D gene: TRBD1; CDR3 protein: CASSRDRASEQYF; CDR3 DNA: TGTGCCAGCAGCCGGGACAGGGCCAGCGAGCAGTACTTC
J gene: TRBJ2-1; clone size: -; V gene: TRBV7-2; D gene: -; CDR3 protein: CASSPGMRVEQFF; CDR3 DNA: TGTGCCAGCAGCCCGGGAATGAGGGTTGAGCAGTTCTTC
J gene: TRBJ2-3; clone size: -; V gene: TRBV7-9; D gene: TRBD2; CDR3 protein: CASSLVSGAGDTQYF; CDR3 DNA: TGTGCCAGCAGCTTAGTTAGCGGGGCTGGGGATACGCAGTATTTT
J gene: TRBJ1-1; clone size: -; V gene: TRBV7-9; D gene: -; CDR3 protein: CASSLYVTGMNTEAFF; CDR3 DNA: TGTGCCAGCAGCTTATACGTTACAGGCATGAACACTGAAGCTTTCTTT
J gene: TRBJ2-1; clone size: -; V gene: TRBV5-4; D gene: -; CDR3 protein: CASSSRYNEQFF; CDR3 DNA: TGTGCCAGCAGCTCTCGGTACAATGAGCAGTTCTTC